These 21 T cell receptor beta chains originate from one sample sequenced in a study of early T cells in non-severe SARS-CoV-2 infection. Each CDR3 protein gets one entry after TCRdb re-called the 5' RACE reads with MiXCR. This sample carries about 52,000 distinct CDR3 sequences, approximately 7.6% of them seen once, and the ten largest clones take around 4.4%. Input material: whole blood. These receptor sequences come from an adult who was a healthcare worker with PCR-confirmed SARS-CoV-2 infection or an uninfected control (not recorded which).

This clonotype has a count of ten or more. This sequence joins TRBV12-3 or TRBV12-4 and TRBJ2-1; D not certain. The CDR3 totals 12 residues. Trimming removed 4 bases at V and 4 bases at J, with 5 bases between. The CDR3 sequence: CASSSEYNEQFF. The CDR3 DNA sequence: TGTGCCAGCAGTTCCGAGTACAATGAGCAGTTCTTC.

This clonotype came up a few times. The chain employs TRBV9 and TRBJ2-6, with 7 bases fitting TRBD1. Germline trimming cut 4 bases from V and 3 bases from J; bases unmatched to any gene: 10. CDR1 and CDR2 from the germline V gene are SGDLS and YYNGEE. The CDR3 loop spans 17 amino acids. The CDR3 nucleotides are TGTGCCAGCAGCTCCTTTGACAGGGCTGGTGGGGCCAACGTCCTGACTTTC. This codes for CASSSFDRAGGANVLTF.

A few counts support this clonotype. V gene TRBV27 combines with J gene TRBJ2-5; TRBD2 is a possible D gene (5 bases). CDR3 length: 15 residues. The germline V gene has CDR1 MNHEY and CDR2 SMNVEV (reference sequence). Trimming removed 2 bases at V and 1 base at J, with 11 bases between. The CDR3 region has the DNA TGTGCCAGCAGTTTAACGGGGAACCTCCAAGAGACCCAGTACTTC. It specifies CASSLTGNLQETQYF.

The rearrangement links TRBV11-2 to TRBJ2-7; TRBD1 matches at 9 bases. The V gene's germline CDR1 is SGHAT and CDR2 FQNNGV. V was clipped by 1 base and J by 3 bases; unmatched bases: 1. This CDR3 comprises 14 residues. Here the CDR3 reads CASSLGDRDYEQYF. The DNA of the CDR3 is TGTGCCAGCAGCTTAGGGGACAGGGACTACGAGCAGTACTTC.

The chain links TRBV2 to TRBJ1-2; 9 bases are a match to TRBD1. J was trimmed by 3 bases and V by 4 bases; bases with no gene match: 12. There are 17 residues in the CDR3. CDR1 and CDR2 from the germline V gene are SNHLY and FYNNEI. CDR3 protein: CASSGFPGDRADYGYTF. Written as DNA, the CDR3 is TGTGCCAGCAGTGGCTTTCCCGGGGACAGGGCAGACTATGGCTACACCTTC.

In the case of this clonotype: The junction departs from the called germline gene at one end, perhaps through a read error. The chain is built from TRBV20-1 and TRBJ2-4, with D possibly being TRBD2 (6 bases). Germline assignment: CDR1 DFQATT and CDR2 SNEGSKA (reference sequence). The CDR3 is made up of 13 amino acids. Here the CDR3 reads CNASTRRGNIQYF. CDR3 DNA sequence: TGCAATGCTAGTACGCGGAGGGGAAACATTCAGTACTTC.

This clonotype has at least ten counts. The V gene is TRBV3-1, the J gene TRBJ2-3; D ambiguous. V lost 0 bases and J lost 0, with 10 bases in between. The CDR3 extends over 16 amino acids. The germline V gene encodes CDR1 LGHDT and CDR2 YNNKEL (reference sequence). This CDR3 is CASSQERSTSTDTQYF. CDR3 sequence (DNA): TGTGCCAGCAGCCAAGAGCGTTCCACTAGCACAGATACGCAGTATTTT.

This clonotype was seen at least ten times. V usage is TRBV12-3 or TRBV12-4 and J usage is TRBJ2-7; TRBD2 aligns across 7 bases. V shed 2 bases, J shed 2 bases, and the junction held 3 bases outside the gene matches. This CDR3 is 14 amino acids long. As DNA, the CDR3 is TGTGCCAGCAGTTTACGGGAGGCAGCCTACGAGCAGTACTTC. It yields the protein CASSLREAAYEQYF.

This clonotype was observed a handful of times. The CDR3 loop is CASSFYWASGNEQYF. The CDR3 nucleotides are TGTGCCAGCAGTTTTTACTGGGCTAGCGGGAACGAGCAGTACTTC. This rearrangement joins TRBV6-2 or TRBV6-3 to TRBJ2-7; 9 positions match TRBD2. CDR1 is MNHEY, CDR2 SVGEGT, per germline. After removal of 4 bases from V and 5 bases from J, the junction contained 9 bases not matched to a gene. The CDR3 sequence is 15 residues long.

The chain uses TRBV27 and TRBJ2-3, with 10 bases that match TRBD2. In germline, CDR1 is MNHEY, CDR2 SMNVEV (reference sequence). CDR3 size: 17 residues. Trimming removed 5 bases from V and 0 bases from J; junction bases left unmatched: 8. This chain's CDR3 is CASSRTSGTLSTDTQYF. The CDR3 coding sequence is TGTGCCAGCAGTCGGACTAGCGGAACTCTAAGCACAGATACGCAGTATTTT.

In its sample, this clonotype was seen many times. DNA for the CDR3: TGTGCCACCAGCGGAGCGGACTCGTGGGAGCAGTACTTC. Translating it yields CATSGADSWEQYF. This sequence joins TRBV15 and TRBJ2-7; D is perhaps TRBD2 (5 bases). The CDR3 is 13 amino acids. V lost 5 bases, J lost 7 bases, and 15 bases lay in between. In germline, CDR1 is LNHNV, CDR2 YYDKDF (reference sequence).

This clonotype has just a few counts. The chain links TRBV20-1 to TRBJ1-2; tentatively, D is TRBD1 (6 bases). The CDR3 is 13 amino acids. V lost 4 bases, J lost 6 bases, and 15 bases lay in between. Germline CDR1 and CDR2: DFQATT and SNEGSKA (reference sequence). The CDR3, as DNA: TGCAGTGCTACCGTACAGGGCAAGGATGGCTACACCTTC. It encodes CSATVQGKDGYTF.

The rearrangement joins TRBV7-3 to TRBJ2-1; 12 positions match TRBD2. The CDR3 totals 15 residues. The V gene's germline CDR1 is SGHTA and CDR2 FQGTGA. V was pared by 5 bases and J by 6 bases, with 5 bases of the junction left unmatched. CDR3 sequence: CASSTRLAGANEQFF. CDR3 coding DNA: TGTGCCAGCAGCACGCGACTAGCGGGAGCCAATGAGCAGTTCTTC. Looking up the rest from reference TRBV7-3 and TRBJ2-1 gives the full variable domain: GAGVSQTPSNKVTEKGKYVELRCDPISGHTALYWYRQSLGQGPEFLIYFQGTGAADDSGLPNDRFFAVRPEGSVSTLKIQRTERGDSAVYLCASSTRLAGANEQFFGPGTRLTVL.

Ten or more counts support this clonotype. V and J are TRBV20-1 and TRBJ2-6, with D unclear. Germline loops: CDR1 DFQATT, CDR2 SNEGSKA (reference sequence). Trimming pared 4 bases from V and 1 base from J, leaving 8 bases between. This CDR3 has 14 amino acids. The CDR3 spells CSAKGSSGANVLTF. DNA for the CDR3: TGCAGTGCTAAGGGATCGTCTGGGGCCAACGTCCTGACTTTC.

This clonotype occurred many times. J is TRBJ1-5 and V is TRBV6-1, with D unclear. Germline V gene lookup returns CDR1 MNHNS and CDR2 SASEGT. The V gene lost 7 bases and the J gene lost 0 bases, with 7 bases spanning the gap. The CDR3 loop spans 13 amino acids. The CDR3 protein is CASILSSNQPQHF. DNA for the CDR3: TGTGCCAGCATTCTGAGTAGCAATCAGCCCCAGCATTTT.

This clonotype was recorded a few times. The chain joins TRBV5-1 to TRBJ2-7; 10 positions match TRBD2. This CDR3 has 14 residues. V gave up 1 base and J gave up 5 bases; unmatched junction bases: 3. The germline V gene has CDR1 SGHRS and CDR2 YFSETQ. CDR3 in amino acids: CASSLYLAGDEQYF. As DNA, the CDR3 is TGCGCCAGCAGCTTGTATCTAGCGGGGGACGAGCAGTACTTC.

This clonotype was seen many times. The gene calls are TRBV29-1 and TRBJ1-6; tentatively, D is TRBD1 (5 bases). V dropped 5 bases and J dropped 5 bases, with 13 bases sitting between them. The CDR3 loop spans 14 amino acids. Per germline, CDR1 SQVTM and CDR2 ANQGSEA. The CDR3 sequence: CSVQTRDDNSPLHF. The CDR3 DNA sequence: TGCAGCGTTCAAACCCGGGACGATAATTCACCCCTCCACTTT.

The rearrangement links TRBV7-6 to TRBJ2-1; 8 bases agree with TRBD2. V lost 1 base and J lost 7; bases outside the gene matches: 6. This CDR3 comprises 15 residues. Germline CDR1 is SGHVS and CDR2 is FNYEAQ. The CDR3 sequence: CASSLEAGAFNEQFF. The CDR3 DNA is TGTGCCAGCAGCTTAGAAGCGGGGGCTTTTAATGAGCAGTTCTTC. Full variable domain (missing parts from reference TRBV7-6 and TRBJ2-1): GAGVSQSPRYKVTKRGQDVALRCDPISGHVSLYWYRQALGQGPEFLTYFNYEAQQDKSGLPNDRFSAERPEGSISTLTIQRTEQRDSAMYRCASSLEAGAFNEQFFGPGTRLTVL.

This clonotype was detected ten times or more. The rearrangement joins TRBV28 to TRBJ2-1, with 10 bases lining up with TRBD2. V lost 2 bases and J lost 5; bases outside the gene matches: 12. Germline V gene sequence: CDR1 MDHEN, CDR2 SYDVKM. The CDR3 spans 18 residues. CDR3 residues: CASSLSSSGRGPDNEQFF. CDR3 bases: TGTGCCAGCAGTTTAAGCTCCAGCGGGAGGGGACCTGACAATGAGCAGTTCTTC.

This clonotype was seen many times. For the CDR3, the DNA is TGCAGCGTTGAGATGGGGGCAGGAGATACGCAGTATTTT. Amino acid sequence: CSVEMGAGDTQYF. The rearrangement joins TRBV29-1 to TRBJ2-3; the D gene is possibly TRBD1 (6 bases). V lost 3 bases and J 5 bases, leaving 12 bases between the germline ends. CDR3 length: 13 residues. The V gene's germline CDR1 is SQVTM and CDR2 ANQGSEA.

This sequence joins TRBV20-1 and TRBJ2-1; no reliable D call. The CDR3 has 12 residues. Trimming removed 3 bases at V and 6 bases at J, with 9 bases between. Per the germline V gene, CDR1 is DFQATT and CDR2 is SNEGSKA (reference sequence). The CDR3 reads CSARGVLNEQFF. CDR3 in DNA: TGCAGTGCTAGGGGCGTCCTCAATGAGCAGTTCTTC.